The rows below give T cell receptor beta chains drawn from one sample of a study of T cell changes during pregnancy in multiple sclerosis. TCRdb's copy holds only in-frame clones and misses some; the assay was immunoSEQ multiplex PCR. Here the sample spans roughly 40,000 clones, 85% to 95% being singletons. Sequencing used peripheral blood, obtained before pregnancy. All receptors come from a female donor with multiple sclerosis, enrolled in a pregnancy study. Both conserved end residues are part of each CDR3. The D gene is left open where the match is weak. Clone sizes are given selectively: once, few, many, or a class where the clone is expanded.

d_call clone_size j_call cdr3_length v_call cdr3_nt cdr3_aa
NA NA TRBJ2-7 16 TRBV6-4 TGTGCCAGCAGTGACGCGAGAGATTCGAGCTCCTACGAGCAGTACTTC CASSDARDSSSYEQYF
NA NA TRBJ2-7 12 TRBV5-4 TGTGCCAGCAGCAGTACAGGGCTAGAGCAGTACTTC CASSSTGLEQYF
TRBD1 few TRBJ1-1 13 TRBV30 TGTGCCTGGTCGGGACAGGGGAACACTGAAGCTTTCTTT CAWSGQGNTEAFF
TRBD1 NA TRBJ2-7 14 TRBV6-1 TGTGCCAGCAGCCTCGACAGGGTCCCGGGCGAGCAGTACTTC CASSLDRVPGEQYF
TRBD2 few TRBJ2-1 16 TRBV4-1 TGCGCCAGCAGCCAAGATCAACTAGCGGGATACAATGAGCAGTTCTTC CASSQDQLAGYNEQFF
TRBD2 NA TRBJ2-3 16 TRBV7-3 TGTGCCAGCAGCTACCAAGCGGGAGGGAGCACAGATACGCAGTATTTT CASSYQAGGSTDTQYF
NA NA TRBJ2-3 19 TRBV7-9 TGTGCCAGCAGCTTATTCGGGCAGGGATGGATGTTTAGCACAGATACGCAGTATTTT CASSLFGQGWMFSTDTQYF
TRBD1 NA TRBJ1-2 15 TRBV5-1 TGCGCCAGCAGCGGGTACGGACAGGAAAACTATGGCTACACCTTC CASSGYGQENYGYTF
NA NA TRBJ2-5 14 TRBV29-1 TGCAGCGTTGACGGAAGGGGGGGATCGGAGACCCAGTACTTC CSVDGRGGSETQYF
TRBD2 NA TRBJ2-3 16 TRBV9 TGTGCCAGCACCGGGACTAGCGGGTTCCCCCCAGATACGCAGTATTTT CASTGTSGFPPDTQYF
NA NA TRBJ2-7 14 TRBV25-1 TGTGCCAGCTCAGAAAATCAGGGCACCTACGAGCAGTACTTC CASSENQGTYEQYF
NA NA TRBJ1-2 13 TRBV28 TGTGCCAGCAGTTTACAGAAAAACTATGGCTACACCTTC CASSLQKNYGYTF
NA NA TRBJ2-2 13 TRBV4-1 TGCGCCAGCAGCCAACGGGGGACCGGGGAGCTGTTTTTT CASSQRGTGELFF
TRBD1 NA TRBJ2-1 14 TRBV19 TGTGCCAGTAGTTTCACGACAGGGGACAATGAGCAGTTCTTC CASSFTTGDNEQFF
NA NA TRBJ2-7 14 TRBV29-1 TGCAGCGTTGAAGTCGCTGATCTGACGAGGGAGCAGTACTTC CSVEVADLTREQYF
NA once TRBJ2-7 14 TRBV5-1 TGCGCCAGCAACAAGGCAGGGGAGTCCTACGAGCAGTACTTC CASNKAGESYEQYF
TRBD2 NA TRBJ2-2 15 TRBV7-2 TGTGCCAGCAGCTGGACTAGCGGGAAAACCGGGGAGCTGTTTTTT CASSWTSGKTGELFF
NA NA TRBJ2-2 16 TRBV7-2 TGTGCCAGCAGCTTAGGGGCTACCCAGGGCCCCGGGGAGCTGTTTTTT CASSLGATQGPGELFF
TRBD2 once TRBJ2-1 15 TRBV11-2 TGTGCCAGCAGCGTGGGACTAGCGGGAGGGTGGGAGCAGTTCTTC CASSVGLAGGWEQFF
TRBD1 NA TRBJ1-4 20 TRBV4-2 TGTGCCAGCAGCCAGGAACCGGGACAGGGGGCCATCACAACTAATGAAAAACTGTTTTTT CASSQEPGQGAITTNEKLFF
TRBD2 NA TRBJ2-1 20 TRBV4-1 TGCGCCAGCAGCTCACATCCACGGGGACTAGCGGGGGGAATCTACAATGAGCAGTTCTTC CASSSHPRGLAGGIYNEQFF
NA NA TRBJ2-5 13 TRBV23-1 TGCGCCAGCAGTCAGGAGGGGAAAGAGACCCAGTACTTC CASSQEGKETQYF
TRBD2 few TRBJ2-7 18 TRBV11-2 TGTGCCAGCAGCTTAGAGGCCGAGGGTAGCGGGGTGAGAGGCGAGCAGTACTTC CASSLEAEGSGVRGEQYF
NA NA TRBJ2-2 12 TRBV7-4 TGTGCCAGCAGAACAACAGTCGGGGAGCTGTTTTTT CASRTTVGELFF
TRBD2 NA TRBJ2-3 15 TRBV28 TGTGCCAGCAGCCCGGCTAGCGGGAGAGGTGATACGCAGTATTTT CASSPASGRGDTQYF
TRBD2 NA TRBJ2-3 17 TRBV4-2 TGTGCCAGCAGCCAAGAGCCCCTAGCGGGAAACACAGATACGCAGTATTTT CASSQEPLAGNTDTQYF
NA NA TRBJ2-5 14 TRBV7-2 TGTGCCAGCAGCCAACAGGGTACTCAAGAGACCCAGTACTTC CASSQQGTQETQYF
TRBD1 once TRBJ2-5 14 TRBV19 TGTGCCAGTAGTATAACAGGGGGGCAGGAGACCCAGTACTTC CASSITGGQETQYF
NA few TRBJ1-5 15 TRBV19 TGTGCCAGTAGTATAGACCAACACCCCAATCAGCCCCAGCATTTT CASSIDQHPNQPQHF
TRBD2 once TRBJ2-5 16 TRBV18 TGTGCCAGCTCCCCCAGGAGTGCGGGAGGGGAGGAGACCCAGTACTTC CASSPRSAGGEETQYF
TRBD1 NA TRBJ2-6 15 TRBV14 TGTGCCAGCAGCCAACAACAGGGGGCGGCCAACGTCCTGACTTTC CASSQQQGAANVLTF
TRBD2 NA TRBJ2-3 16 TRBV18 TGTGCCAGCTCACCATCGGGGGGATGGAGCACAGATACGCAGTATTTT CASSPSGGWSTDTQYF
TRBD2 NA TRBJ2-2 16 TRBV4-3 TGCGCCAGCAGCCAAGACGGGGGACTAGACCCCGGGGAGCTGTTTTTT CASSQDGGLDPGELFF
TRBD1 NA TRBJ2-7 14 TRBV19 TGTGCCAGTAATCCCGCGACAGGGTTATACGAGCAGTACTTC CASNPATGLYEQYF
NA NA TRBJ2-3 14 TRBV11-3 TGTGCCAGCAGCTCCCTTCACGAGGGAGATACGCAGTATTTT CASSSLHEGDTQYF
NA few TRBJ2-1 15 TRBV6-5 TGTGCCAGCAGTATAGCGGATAGCTCCTACAATGAGCAGTTCTTC CASSIADSSYNEQFF
TRBD2 NA TRBJ2-1 15 TRBV6-4 TGTGCCAGCCAAGGTACTAGCGGATCCTACAATGAGCAGTTCTTC CASQGTSGSYNEQFF
NA NA TRBJ2-3 13 TRBV2 TGTGCCAGCAGGGGGGACTTTACAGATACGCAGTATTTT CASRGDFTDTQYF
NA NA TRBJ2-5 14 TRBV9 TGTGCCAGCAGCGTTCTAGCTGGCCAAGAGACCCAGTACTTC CASSVLAGQETQYF
NA NA TRBJ2-7 16 TRBV5-6 TGTGCCAGCAGCCCCGACCCGGACAGTTTTCTAAACGAGCAGTACTTC CASSPDPDSFLNEQYF
TRBD1 NA TRBJ2-7 14 TRBV7-6 TGTGCCAGCAGCCCCGGACAGGGCGCCTACGAGCAGTACTTC CASSPGQGAYEQYF
NA NA TRBJ1-4 14 TRBV19 TGTGCCAGTAGGATGCGGGGGGCTAATGAAAAACTGTTTTTT CASRMRGANEKLFF
NA NA TRBJ1-3 15 TRBV11-2 TGTGCCAGCAGCCCGGTTGCGGGTCGGGGAAACACCATATATTTT CASSPVAGRGNTIYF
NA NA TRBJ1-1 14 TRBV5-5 TGTGCCAGCAGCCGAGGGTCGGGGAGCACTGAAGCTTTCTTT CASSRGSGSTEAFF
NA NA TRBJ2-7 13 TRBV10-3 TGTGCCATCAGTGCTAGCGGGACAGGCGAGCAGTACTTC CAISASGTGEQYF
TRBD1 NA TRBJ1-1 14 TRBV5-8 TGTGCCAGCAGCCCGGGACAGGGAAGGACTGAAGCTTTCTTT CASSPGQGRTEAFF
NA NA TRBJ1-5 13 TRBV6-6 TGTGCCAGCAGTTATGGAGATAATCAGCCCCAGCATTTT CASSYGDNQPQHF
TRBD2 NA TRBJ2-1 16 TRBV6-6 TGTGCCAGCAACAAGGGGTTAGCGGGAGACCACAATGAGCAGTTCTTC CASNKGLAGDHNEQFF
NA NA TRBJ2-5 13 TRBV5-1 TGCGCCAGCAGTTTCGACAGTCAAGAGACCCAGTACTTC CASSFDSQETQYF
TRBD1 once TRBJ2-3 15 TRBV15 TGTGCCACCAGCACCGGACAGGGCGCCAGGGATACGCAGTATTTT CATSTGQGARDTQYF
NA NA TRBJ2-2 14 TRBV6-5 TGTGCCAGCAGTTACGCGGAGTCCACCGGGGAGCTGTTTTTT CASSYAESTGELFF
NA NA TRBJ2-3 14 TRBV6-4 TGTGCCAGCAGTGACCACCCGCTCGCGCATACGCAGTATTTT CASSDHPLAHTQYF
TRBD1 NA TRBJ1-4 16 TRBV4-1 TGCGCCAGCAGCCAAGTTGGACAGGGATTATACGAAAAACTGTTTTTT CASSQVGQGLYEKLFF